The TCR beta chain described here comes from a study of blood T cell repertoires in COVID-19. Across the study: Sources were T cells, B-cell-depleted T cells, or PBMCs; the material itself was cDNA or gDNA.

There are 17 residues in the CDR3. CDR1 and CDR2 from the germline V gene are MNHEY and SVGEGT. With V trimmed by 2 bases and J by 8 bases, 12 bases remained unmatched. This clone was seen only a few times. TCRdb's table, derived via immunoSEQ multiplex PCR, lists solely in-frame clones and lacks some. The sample consists of under 300,000 clones, approximately 79% of them appearing once. V is TRBV6-2 or TRBV6-3 and J is TRBJ1-4, with 9 bases that match TRBD1. Material for sequencing was peripheral blood. The source of this sequence is a woman in her thirties or forties with active or convalescent COVID-19. The CDR3 is CASSYLSPGQGGEKLFF. CDR3 sequence (DNA): TGTGCCAGCAGTTACCTTTCTCCGGGACAGGGAGGGGAAAAACTGTTTTTT.